This T cell receptor beta chain derives from a study of cytomegalovirus exposure and HLA in healthy donors. The PCR used 60 Vbeta and 13 Jbeta primers. TCRdb's copy holds only in-frame clones and misses some; the assay was immunoSEQ multiplex PCR. The data contain about 75,000 clones, 75% to 85% of them seen just once; the ten biggest clones take up about 19%. This CDR3 comprises 14 residues. V shed 7 bases and J shed 4 bases, with 13 bases lying between them. Germline values: CDR1 MRHNA, CDR2 SNTAGT. At the time of sampling, donors were nominally healthy, though unrecorded immune exposures were likely. As to this clone: Antigen: not known.

Findings and limits, study-wide: Earlier analysis looked at TCR beta V segments, and most were productive about 90% or about 30% of the time. Fewer than 200 TCR beta chains were listed as cytomegalovirus-associated.

The sequence was collected from a man between 65 and 85 years old in good health and CMV-seropositive. The sequencing sample was made of PBMCs. This chain joins TRBV6-4 and TRBJ2-2; tentatively, D is TRBD2 (5 bases). The CDR3 DNA is TGTGCCAGCACCCCAGTCGCGGGCACCGGGGAGCTGTTTTTT. Amino acids: CASTPVAGTGELFF.